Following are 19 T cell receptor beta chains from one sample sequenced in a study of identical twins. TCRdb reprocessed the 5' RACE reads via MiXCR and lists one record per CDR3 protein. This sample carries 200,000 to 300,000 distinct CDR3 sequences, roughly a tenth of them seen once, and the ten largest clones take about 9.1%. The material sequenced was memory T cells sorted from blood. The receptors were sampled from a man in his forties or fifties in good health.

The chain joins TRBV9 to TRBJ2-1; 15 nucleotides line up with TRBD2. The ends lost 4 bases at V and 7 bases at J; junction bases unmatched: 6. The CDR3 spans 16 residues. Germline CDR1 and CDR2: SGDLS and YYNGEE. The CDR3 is CASSHGLAGGPNEQFF. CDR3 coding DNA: TGTGCCAGCAGCCACGGACTAGCGGGAGGGCCGAATGAGCAGTTCTTC.

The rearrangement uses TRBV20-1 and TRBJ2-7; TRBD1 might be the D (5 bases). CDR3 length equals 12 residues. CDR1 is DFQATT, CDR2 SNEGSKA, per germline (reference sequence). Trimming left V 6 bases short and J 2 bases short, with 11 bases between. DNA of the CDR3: TGCAGTGCGACGGACACCGCCTACGAGCAGTACTTC. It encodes CSATDTAYEQYF.

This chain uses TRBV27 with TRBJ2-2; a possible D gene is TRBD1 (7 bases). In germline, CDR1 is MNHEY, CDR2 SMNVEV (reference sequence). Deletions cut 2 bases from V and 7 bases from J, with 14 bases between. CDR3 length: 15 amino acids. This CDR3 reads CASSLQGGRDGELFF. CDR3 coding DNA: TGTGCCAGCAGTTTACAGGGGGGCCGTGACGGGGAGCTGTTTTTT.

The CDR3 here is CASSFPLPGQGLAAFLSSTDTQYF. CDR3 bases: TGTGCCAGCAGCTTCCCTCTCCCGGGACAGGGACTAGCGGCATTTCTTTCTAGCACAGATACGCAGTATTTT. This sequence joins TRBV7-4 and TRBJ2-3; TRBD2 matches 11 bases. V lost 3 bases and J lost 0; bases outside the gene matches: 26. CDR3 length: 24 residues. Germline V gives CDR1 SGHVT, CDR2 SQSDAQ.

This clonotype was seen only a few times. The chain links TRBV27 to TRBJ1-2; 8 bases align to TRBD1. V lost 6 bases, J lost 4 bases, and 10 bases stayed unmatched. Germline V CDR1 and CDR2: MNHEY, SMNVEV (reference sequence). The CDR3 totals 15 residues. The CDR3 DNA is TGTGCCAGCAGAGCCCTGGACAGGGTGGGCTATGGCTACACCTTC. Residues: CASRALDRVGYGYTF.

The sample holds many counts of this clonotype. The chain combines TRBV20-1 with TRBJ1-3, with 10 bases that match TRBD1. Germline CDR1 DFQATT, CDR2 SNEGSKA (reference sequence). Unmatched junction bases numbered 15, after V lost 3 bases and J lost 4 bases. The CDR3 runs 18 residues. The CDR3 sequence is CSASPPGQGSGVGNTIYF. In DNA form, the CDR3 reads TGCAGTGCTAGCCCACCGGGACAGGGGAGCGGAGTAGGAAACACCATATATTTT.

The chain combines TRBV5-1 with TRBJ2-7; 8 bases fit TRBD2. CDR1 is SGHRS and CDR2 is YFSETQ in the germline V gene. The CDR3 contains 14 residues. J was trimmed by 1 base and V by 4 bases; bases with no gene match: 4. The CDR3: CASSPTSASYEQYF. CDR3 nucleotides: TGCGCCAGCAGCCCGACTAGCGCGTCCTACGAGCAGTACTTC.

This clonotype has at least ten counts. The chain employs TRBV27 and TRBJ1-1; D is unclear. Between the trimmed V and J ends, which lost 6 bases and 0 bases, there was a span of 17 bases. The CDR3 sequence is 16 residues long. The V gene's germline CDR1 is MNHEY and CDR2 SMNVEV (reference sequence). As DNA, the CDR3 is TGTGCCAGCAGCCCCACCGTAGCGACGATGAACACTGAAGCTTTCTTT. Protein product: CASSPTVATMNTEAFF.

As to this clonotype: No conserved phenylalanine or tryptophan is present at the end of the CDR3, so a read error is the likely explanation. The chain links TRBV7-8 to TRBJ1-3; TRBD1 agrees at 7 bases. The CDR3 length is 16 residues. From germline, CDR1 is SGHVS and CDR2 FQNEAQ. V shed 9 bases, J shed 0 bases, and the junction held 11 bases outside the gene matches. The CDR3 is CASSSRDSYSGNTIYS. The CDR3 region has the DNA TGTGCCAGTTCCTCACGGGACAGCTACTCTGGAAACACCATATATTCT.

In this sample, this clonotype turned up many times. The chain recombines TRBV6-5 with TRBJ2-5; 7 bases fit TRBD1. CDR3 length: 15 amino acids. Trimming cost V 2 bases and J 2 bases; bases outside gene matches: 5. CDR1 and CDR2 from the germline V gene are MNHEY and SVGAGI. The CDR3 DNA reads TGTGCCAGCAGTTACAACCGACAGGGTCAAGAGACCCAGTACTTC. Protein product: CASSYNRQGQETQYF.

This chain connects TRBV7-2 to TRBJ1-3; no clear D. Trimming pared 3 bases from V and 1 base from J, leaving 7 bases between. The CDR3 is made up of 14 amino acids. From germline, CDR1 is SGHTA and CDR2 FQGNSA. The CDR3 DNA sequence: TGTGCCAGCAGCTTGCCCCTGTCTGGAAACACCATATATTTT. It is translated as CASSLPLSGNTIYF.

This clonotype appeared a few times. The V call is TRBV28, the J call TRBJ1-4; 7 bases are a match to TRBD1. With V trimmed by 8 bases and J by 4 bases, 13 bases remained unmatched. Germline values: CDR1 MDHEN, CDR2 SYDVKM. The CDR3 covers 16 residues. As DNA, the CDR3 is TGTGCCAGCTCTCAATACAGGGGCCGGGGTAATGAAAAACTGTTTTTT. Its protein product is CASSQYRGRGNEKLFF.

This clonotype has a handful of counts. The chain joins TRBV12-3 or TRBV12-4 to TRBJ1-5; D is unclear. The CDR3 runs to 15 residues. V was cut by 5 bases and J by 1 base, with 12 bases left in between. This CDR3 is CASSPDKGSNQPQHF. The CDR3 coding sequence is TGTGCCAGCAGTCCCGACAAAGGGAGCAATCAGCCCCAGCATTTT.

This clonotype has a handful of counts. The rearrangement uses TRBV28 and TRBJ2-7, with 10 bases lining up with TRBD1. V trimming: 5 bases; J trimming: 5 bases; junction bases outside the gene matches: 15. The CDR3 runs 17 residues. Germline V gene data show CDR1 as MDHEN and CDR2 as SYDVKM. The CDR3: CASSISGTGVSRNEQYF. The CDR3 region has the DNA TGTGCCAGCAGTATTTCCGGGACAGGGGTCTCTAGAAACGAGCAGTACTTC.

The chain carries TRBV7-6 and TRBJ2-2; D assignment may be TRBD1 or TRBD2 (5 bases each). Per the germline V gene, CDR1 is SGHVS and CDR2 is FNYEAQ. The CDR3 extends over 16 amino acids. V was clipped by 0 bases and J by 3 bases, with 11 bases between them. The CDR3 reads CASSLAPGTYTGELFF. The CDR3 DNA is TGTGCCAGCAGCTTAGCACCCGGGACCTACACCGGGGAGCTGTTTTTT.

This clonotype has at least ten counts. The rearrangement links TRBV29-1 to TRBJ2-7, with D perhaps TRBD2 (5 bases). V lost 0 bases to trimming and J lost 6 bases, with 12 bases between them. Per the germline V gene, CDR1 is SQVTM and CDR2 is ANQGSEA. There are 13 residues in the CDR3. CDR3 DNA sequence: TGCAGCGTTGAAGATTCGAGGGCGGGCGAGCAGTACTTC. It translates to CSVEDSRAGEQYF.

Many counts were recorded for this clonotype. The CDR3 DNA sequence: TGTGCCAGCTCGGGACTGGAGAGTTACGAGCAGTACTTC. Amino acid sequence: CASSGLESYEQYF. V usage is TRBV12-3 or TRBV12-4 and J usage is TRBJ2-7; tentatively, D is TRBD2 (6 bases). V gave up 8 bases and J gave up 4 bases, with 15 bases separating them. The CDR3 loop spans 13 amino acids.

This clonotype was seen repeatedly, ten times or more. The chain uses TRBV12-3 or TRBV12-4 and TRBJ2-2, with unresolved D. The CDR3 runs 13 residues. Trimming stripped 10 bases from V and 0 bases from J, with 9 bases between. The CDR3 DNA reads TGTGCCACCAGGACCGCGAACACCGGGGAGCTGTTTTTT. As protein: CATRTANTGELFF.

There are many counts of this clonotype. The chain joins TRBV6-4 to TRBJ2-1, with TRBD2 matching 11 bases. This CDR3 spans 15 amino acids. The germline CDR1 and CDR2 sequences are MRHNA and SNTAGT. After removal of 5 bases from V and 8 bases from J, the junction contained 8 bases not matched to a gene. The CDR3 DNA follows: TGTGCCAGCAGTCCAACTAGCGGGAGTGGCTATGAGCAGTTCTTC. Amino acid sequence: CASSPTSGSGYEQFF.